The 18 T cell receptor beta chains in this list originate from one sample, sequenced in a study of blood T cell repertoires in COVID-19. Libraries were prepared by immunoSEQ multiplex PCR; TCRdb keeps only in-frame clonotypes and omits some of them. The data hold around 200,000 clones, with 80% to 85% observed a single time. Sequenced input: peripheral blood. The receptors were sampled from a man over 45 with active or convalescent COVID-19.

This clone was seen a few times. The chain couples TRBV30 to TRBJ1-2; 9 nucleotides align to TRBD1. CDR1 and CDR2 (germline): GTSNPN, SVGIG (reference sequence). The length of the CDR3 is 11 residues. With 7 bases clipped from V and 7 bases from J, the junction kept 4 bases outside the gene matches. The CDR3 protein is CASQGAGGYTF. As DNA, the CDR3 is TGTGCCTCACAGGGGGCGGGTGGCTACACCTTC. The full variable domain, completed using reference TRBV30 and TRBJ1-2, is SQTIHQWPATLVQPVGSPLSLECTVEGTSNPNLYWYRQAAGRGLQLLFYSVGIGQISSEVPQNLSASRPQDRQFILSSKKLLLSDSGFYLCASQGAGGYTFGSGTRLTVV.

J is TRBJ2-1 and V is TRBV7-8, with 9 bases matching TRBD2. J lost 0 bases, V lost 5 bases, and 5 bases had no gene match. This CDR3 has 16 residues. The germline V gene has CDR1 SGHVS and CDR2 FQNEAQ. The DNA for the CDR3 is TGTGCCAGCAGCCCAGTGCGGGGGGGCTCCTACAATGAGCAGTTCTTC. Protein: CASSPVRGGSYNEQFF. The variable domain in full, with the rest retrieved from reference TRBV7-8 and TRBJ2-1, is GAGVSQSPRYKVAKRGQDVALRCDPISGHVSLFWYQQALGQGPEFLTYFQNEAQLDKSGLPSDRFFAERPEGSVSTLKIQRTQQEDSAVYLCASSPVRGGSYNEQFFGPGTRLTVL.

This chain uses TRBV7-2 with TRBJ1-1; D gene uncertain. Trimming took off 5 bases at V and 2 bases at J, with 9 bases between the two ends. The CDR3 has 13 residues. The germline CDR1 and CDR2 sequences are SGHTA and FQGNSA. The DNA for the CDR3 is TGTGCCAGCAGCGCGGGCCCTAACACTGAAGCTTTCTTT. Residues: CASSAGPNTEAFF.

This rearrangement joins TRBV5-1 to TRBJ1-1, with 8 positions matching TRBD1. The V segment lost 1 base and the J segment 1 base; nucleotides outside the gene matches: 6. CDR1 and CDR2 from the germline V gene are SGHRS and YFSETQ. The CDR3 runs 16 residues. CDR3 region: CASSLTGGFQNTEAFF. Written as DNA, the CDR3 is TGCGCCAGCAGCTTGACAGGGGGTTTCCAGAACACTGAAGCTTTCTTT.

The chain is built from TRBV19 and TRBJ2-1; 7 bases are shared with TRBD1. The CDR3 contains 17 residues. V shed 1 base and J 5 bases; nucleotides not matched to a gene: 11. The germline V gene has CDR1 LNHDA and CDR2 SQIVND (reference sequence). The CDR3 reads CASSIGEGDSGHNEQFF. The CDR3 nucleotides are TGTGCCAGTAGTATAGGGGAAGGGGACAGTGGTCACAATGAGCAGTTCTTC.

CDR3 sequence: CSAPGGYGYTF. The CDR3 DNA sequence: TGCAGTGCTCCAGGGGGCTATGGCTACACCTTC. The chain carries TRBV20-1 and TRBJ1-2, with 7 bases lining up with TRBD1. The germline gives CDR1 DFQATT, CDR2 SNEGSKA (reference sequence). J gave up 4 bases and V 5 bases, and 1 base lay outside the gene matches. The CDR3 runs to 11 residues.

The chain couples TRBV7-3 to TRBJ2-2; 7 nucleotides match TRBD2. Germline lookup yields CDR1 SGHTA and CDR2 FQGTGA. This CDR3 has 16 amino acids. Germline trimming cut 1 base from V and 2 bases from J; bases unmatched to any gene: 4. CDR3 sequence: CASSLMGGGNTGELFF. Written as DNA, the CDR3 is TGTGCCAGCAGCTTAATGGGCGGGGGAAACACCGGGGAGCTGTTTTTT.

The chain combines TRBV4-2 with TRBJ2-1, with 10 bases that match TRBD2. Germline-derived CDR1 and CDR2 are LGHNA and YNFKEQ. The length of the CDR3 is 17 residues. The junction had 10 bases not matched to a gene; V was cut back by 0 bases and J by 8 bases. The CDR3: CASSQERLSGGVDEQFF. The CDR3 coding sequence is TGTGCCAGCAGCCAAGAACGCCTCAGCGGGGGGGTAGATGAGCAGTTCTTC.

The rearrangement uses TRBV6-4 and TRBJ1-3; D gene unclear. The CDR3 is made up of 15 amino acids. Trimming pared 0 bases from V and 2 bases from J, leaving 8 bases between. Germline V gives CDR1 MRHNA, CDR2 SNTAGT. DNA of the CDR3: TGTGCCAGCAGTGACTCACGGGTTGCTGGAAACACCATATATTTT. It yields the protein CASSDSRVAGNTIYF.

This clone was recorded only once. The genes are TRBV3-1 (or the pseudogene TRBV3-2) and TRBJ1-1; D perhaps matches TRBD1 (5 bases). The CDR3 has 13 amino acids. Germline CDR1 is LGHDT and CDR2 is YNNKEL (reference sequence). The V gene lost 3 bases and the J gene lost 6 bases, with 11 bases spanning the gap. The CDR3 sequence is CASSHLGGAEAFF. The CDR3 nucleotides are TGTGCCAGCAGCCATCTTGGGGGGGCTGAAGCTTTCTTT.

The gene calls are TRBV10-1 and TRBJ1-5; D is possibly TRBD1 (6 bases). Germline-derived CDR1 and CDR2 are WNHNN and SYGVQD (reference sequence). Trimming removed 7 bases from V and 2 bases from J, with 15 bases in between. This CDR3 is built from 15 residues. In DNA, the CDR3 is TGCGCCAGCATGAAACAGGGTCGACGCAATCAGCCCCAGCATTTT. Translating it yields CASMKQGRRNQPQHF.

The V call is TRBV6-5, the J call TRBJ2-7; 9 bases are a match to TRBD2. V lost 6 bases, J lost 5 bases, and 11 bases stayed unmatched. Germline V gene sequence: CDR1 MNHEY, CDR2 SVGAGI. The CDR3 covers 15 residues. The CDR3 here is CASSLRPGLADEQYF. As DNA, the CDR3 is TGTGCCAGCAGCCTCCGGCCGGGACTAGCTGACGAGCAGTACTTC.

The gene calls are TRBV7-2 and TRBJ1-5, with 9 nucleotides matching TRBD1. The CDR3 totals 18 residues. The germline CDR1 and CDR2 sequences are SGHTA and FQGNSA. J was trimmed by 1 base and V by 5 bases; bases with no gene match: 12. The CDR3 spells CASSARDRAPGSNQPQHF. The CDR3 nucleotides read TGTGCCAGCAGCGCCCGGGACAGGGCACCCGGGAGCAATCAGCCCCAGCATTTT.

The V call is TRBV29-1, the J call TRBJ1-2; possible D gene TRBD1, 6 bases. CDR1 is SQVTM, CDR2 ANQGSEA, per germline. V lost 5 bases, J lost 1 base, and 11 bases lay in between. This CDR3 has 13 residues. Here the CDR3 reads CSVTGFLNYGYTF. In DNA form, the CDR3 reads TGCAGCGTTACAGGGTTTCTTAACTATGGCTACACCTTC.

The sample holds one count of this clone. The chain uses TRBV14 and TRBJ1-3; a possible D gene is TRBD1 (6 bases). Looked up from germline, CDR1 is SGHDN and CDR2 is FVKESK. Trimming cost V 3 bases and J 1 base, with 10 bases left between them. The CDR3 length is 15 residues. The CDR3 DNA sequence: TGTGCCAGCAGCCATAGGGGGTCGTCTGGAAACACCATATATTTT. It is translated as CASSHRGSSGNTIYF.

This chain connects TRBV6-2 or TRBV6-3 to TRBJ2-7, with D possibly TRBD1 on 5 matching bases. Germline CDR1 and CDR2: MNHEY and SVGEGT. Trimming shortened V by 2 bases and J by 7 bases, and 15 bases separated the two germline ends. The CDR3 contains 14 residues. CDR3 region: CASSYAGGASEQYF. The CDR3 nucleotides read TGTGCCAGCAGTTACGCCGGTGGGGCGAGTGAGCAGTACTTC.

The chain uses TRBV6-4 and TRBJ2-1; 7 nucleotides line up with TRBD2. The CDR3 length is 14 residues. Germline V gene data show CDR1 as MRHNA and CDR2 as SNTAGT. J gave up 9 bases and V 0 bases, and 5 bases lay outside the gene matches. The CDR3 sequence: CASSDSVRGGEQFF. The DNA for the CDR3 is TGTGCCAGCAGTGACTCGGTACGCGGGGGTGAGCAGTTCTTC.

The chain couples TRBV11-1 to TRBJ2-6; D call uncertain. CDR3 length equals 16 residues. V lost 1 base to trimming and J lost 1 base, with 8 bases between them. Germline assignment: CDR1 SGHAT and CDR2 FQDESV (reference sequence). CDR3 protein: CASSLGLSSGANVLTF. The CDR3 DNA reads TGTGCCAGCAGCTTAGGACTCTCTTCTGGGGCCAACGTCCTGACTTTC.